This T cell receptor (beta chain) was captured in a study of identical twins. Study results and limitations: Out-of-frame alpha sequences shared by twins showed excess low generation probability. Whereas memory repertoires showed no such difference, abundant cord blood beta clonotypes carried fewer insertions.

CDR3 length: 15 residues. Germline lookup yields CDR1 SGHTA and CDR2 FQGTGA. The V and J ends lost 2 bases and 4 bases, in that order; junction bases with no gene match: 5. A universal primer site came from template switching; cDNA carried unique molecular identifiers. MiXCR, run by TCRdb on the 5' RACE reads, gives a single entry per CDR3 protein. The sample lists 600,000 to 700,000 distinct CDR3 sequences, approximately 22% seen once, with 4% to 5.5% in the top ten. This clonotype was seen a few times. As yet, its antigen is unknown. These data were also filed under a second study, of T cells expressing NK-cell markers.

This sequence was found in a woman between 18 and 30 years old in good health. Sequenced material: PBMCs. The V call is TRBV7-3, the J call TRBJ2-1; 7 bases are shared with TRBD1. CDR3: CASSLRPQGYNEQFF. In DNA form, the CDR3 reads TGTGCCAGCAGCTTACGCCCACAGGGGTACAATGAGCAGTTCTTC.